This T cell receptor (beta chain) derives from a study of T cells in Graves' hyperthyroidism and ophthalmopathy. The length of the CDR3 is 14 residues. Germline V gene sequence: CDR1 SGHDN, CDR2 FVKESK. V lost 4 bases and J 4 bases, leaving 13 bases between the germline ends. This clonotype was found many times. There were TCR beta CDR3 regions amplified from RNA transcripts. The HTBI primer set was used in a first-round RT-PCR of the TCR CDR3. Via MiXCR, TCRdb re-called the multiplex PCR reads, giving one row per CDR3 protein. Of 490,000 or so distinct CDR3 sequences in the sample, 40% to 50% are singletons; the top ten hold about 45%.

The chain is built from TRBV14 and TRBJ2-5; D is unresolved. Sequenced: peripheral blood or thyroid tissue (not recorded which). The source is an adult woman with Graves' disease, either hyperthyroidism or ophthalmopathy (not recorded which). CDR3 residues: CASSRSRVGETQYF. CDR3 sequence (DNA): TGTGCCAGCAGCCGATCTAGGGTAGGAGAGACCCAGTACTTC.